Reported below is one T cell receptor (beta chain). Multiplex PCR with BIOMED2 TRB-A/B primer pools amplified TRB rearrangements. One entry per CDR3 protein results from TCRdb running MiXCR on the multiplex PCR reads. The repertoire holds around 30,000 distinct CDR3 sequences, with roughly 33% as singletons. These data belong to a study of T and B cells in COVID-19 patients. Study details: Most recovered patients had mild to moderate COVID-19 treated as outpatients.

From blood, about 220-500 ng of genomic DNA served as TRB template. The V gene end was trimmed by 2 bases and the J gene end by 3 bases; junction bases not matched to a gene: 3. The CDR3 is 14 residues long. CDR1 MNHEY and CDR2 SMNVEV come from the germline V gene (reference sequence). Sequencing was performed on blood. The rearrangement joins TRBV27 to TRBJ2-7; 8 bases line up with TRBD1. This sequence was found in a human donor who had recovered from COVID-19. The CDR3: CASSLQGANYEQYF. Written as DNA, the CDR3 is TGTGCCAGCAGTTTACAGGGGGCCAACTACGAGCAGTACTTC.